This T cell receptor beta chain was recorded in a study of blood T cell repertoires in COVID-19. Overall study context: Researchers got acute and convalescent COVID-19 samples from the United States, Italy and Spain. T cells, B-cell-depleted T cells, or PBMCs supplied cDNA or gDNA.

In the original workflow: The assay estimated nucleated cells by amplifying reference gene primers. Repertoires were generated with immunoSEQ multiplex PCR, while TCRdb's copy carries only in-frame clones and drops some. The V and J calls and clone size are taken from that table; D and trimming were inferred from the DNA. The profile covers 250,000 to 350,000 clones, with about nine tenths appearing a single time and 0.85% to 0.95% taken by the ten largest. Germline V gene data show CDR1 as LNHDA and CDR2 as SQIVND (reference sequence). J lost 6 bases, V lost 5 bases, and 13 bases had no gene match. The CDR3 totals 16 residues.

The sequence derives from a woman in her forties who had recovered from COVID-19. Sequenced sample: peripheral blood. The V and J genes are TRBV19 and TRBJ2-1, with 7 bases fitting TRBD2. The CDR3 region has the DNA TGTGCCAGTAGTCCGCGGGGGAGGGGATATAGCAATGAGCAGTTCTTC. Translated: CASSPRGRGYSNEQFF.